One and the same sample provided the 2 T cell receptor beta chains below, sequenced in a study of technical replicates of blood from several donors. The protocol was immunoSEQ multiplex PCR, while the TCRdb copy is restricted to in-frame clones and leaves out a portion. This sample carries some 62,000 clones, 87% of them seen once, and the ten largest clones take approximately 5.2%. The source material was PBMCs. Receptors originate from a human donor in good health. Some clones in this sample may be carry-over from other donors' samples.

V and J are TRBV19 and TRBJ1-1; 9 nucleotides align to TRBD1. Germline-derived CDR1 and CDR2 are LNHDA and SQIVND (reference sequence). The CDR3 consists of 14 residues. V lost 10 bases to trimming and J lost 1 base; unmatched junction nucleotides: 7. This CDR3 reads CATTGGNRNTEAFF. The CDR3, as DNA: TGTGCCACCACAGGGGGCAATCGGAACACTGAAGCTTTCTTT.

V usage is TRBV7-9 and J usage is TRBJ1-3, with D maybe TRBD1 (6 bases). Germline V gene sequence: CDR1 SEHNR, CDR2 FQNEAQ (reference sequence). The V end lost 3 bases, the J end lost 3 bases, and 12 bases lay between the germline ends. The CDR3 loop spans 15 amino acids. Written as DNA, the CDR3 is TGTGCCAGCAGCTTTGGGGACATGAGTGGAAACACCATATATTTT. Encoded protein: CASSFGDMSGNTIYF.